This T cell receptor beta chain derives from a study of T cells in Graves' hyperthyroidism and ophthalmopathy. In the study overall: Peripheral blood was taken when the disease was first diagnosed, before any treatment began.

This clonotype was recorded once. Fresh 10 ml peripheral blood yielded PBMCs. The trim removed 1 base at V and 6 bases at J, leaving 7 bases unmatched. Per germline, CDR1 MGHDK and CDR2 SYGVNS. This CDR3 comprises 17 residues. RNA transcripts yielded amplified TCR beta CDR3 regions. HTBI primers were the set used in a first-round RT-PCR of the TCR CDR3. One entry per CDR3 protein, called by TCRdb with MiXCR from the multiplex PCR reads. This table holds about 50,000 distinct CDR3 sequences, 49% found once. The sequence came from a young woman with Graves' ophthalmopathy. The specimen sequenced was blood. V gene TRBV25-1 combines with J gene TRBJ2-2, with TRBD2 identical over 11 bases. The CDR3, as DNA: TGTGCCAGCAGTGAATTTGGGCTAGCGGGAGGTCCCGGGGAGCTGTTTTTT. It translates to CASSEFGLAGGPGELFF.